Listed here are 17 T cell receptor beta chains from one sample, sequenced in a study of T cells expressing NK-cell markers (dated by TCRdb to the early 2020s). Preparation of the library involved 5' RACE. The reads were generated on an Illumina HiSeq 2000. Once TCRdb had reprocessed the reads, it stored one entry per CDR3 protein sequence and supplied no DNA. This sample's table contains 120,000 to 150,000 distinct CDR3 sequences. The top ten clones comprise less than 15% of the sample. Source material: blood T cells: a sorted CD56 or NKG2C T cell subset, CD4+ or CD8+ T cells, or bulk PBMC T cells (not recorded which). Receptor source: a man aged 18 to 30 in good health. Donor details come from another sample of the same person, matched by shared clones.

V and J are TRBV4-1 and TRBJ1-3. Germline values: CDR1 MGHRA, CDR2 YSYEKL. CDR3 size: 15 residues. The CDR3 sequence is CASSQDGGSGNTIYF.

This chain connects TRBV11-2 to TRBJ1-6; with no DNA, the TCRdb D assignment of TRBD1 cannot be verified. Germline CDR1 and CDR2: SGHAT and FQNNGV. The CDR3 extends over 16 amino acids. The CDR3 protein is CASSLEARVADSPLHF.

The chain couples TRBV27 to TRBJ1-6; TCRdb designates TRBD1, a call that cannot be tested without DNA. Germline CDR1 MNHEY, CDR2 SMNVEV (reference sequence). The CDR3 consists of 16 residues. CDR3 in amino acids: CASSLSRDGSWLPLHF.

The chain uses TRBV27 and TRBJ1-5; TCRdb's D call, TRBD1, is unchecked because there is no DNA. The CDR3 is 13 residues long. CDR1 is MNHEY and CDR2 is SMNVEV in the germline V gene (reference sequence). This CDR3 reads CASSLGVFQPQHF.

The CDR3 loop reads CASSDWALNEQFF. The chain has TRBV2 and TRBJ2-1. The CDR3 is 13 amino acids. The germline V gene has CDR1 SNHLY and CDR2 FYNNEI.

The chain couples TRBV13 to TRBJ2-1. The germline V gene has CDR1 PRHDT and CDR2 FYEKMQ (reference sequence). CDR3 length: 12 amino acids. CDR3 loop: CASSFFDGLPVF.

The CDR3 is CASSFGAPILAGEGENIQYF. V usage is TRBV27 and J usage is TRBJ2-4; with no DNA, the TCRdb D assignment of TRBD2 cannot be verified. CDR1 and CDR2 (germline): MNHEY, SMNVEV (reference sequence). The CDR3 is 20 residues long.

The chain combines TRBV7-9 with TRBJ2-1; as DNA is missing, the TRBD2 call by TCRdb cannot be tested. From germline, CDR1 is SEHNR and CDR2 FQNEAQ (reference sequence). This CDR3 has 16 residues. This chain's CDR3 is CASSSAGTSLNNEQFF.

CDR3 region: CASSATGGYTEAFF. V and J are TRBV12-3 or TRBV12-4 and TRBJ1-1; TCRdb names TRBD1, which stays unverified in the absence of DNA. The CDR3 covers 14 residues.

The rearrangement links TRBV6-1 to TRBJ2-2; TCRdb names TRBD1, which stays unverified in the absence of DNA. Germline loops: CDR1 MNHNS, CDR2 SASEGT. The CDR3 length is 13 residues. This chain's CDR3 is CASSQTGTGELFF.

The genes are TRBV20-1 and TRBJ2-7; TCRdb outputs TRBD2, but without DNA this stays unchecked. The CDR3 totals 13 residues. Germline-derived CDR1 and CDR2 are DFQATT and SNEGSKA (reference sequence). The chain's CDR3 is CSATKTSFGEQYF.

The chain uses TRBV7-9 and TRBJ1-3. CDR3 length equals 15 residues. Germline lookup yields CDR1 SEHNR and CDR2 FQNEAQ (reference sequence). The CDR3 here is CASSRHQSSGNTIYF.

This chain connects TRBV6-2 or TRBV6-3 to TRBJ1-1; TCRdb's assignment of TRBD1 cannot be checked, as there is no DNA. CDR1 MNHEY and CDR2 SVGEGT come from the germline V gene. CDR3 length: 15 residues. The CDR3 sequence: CASSSLGSLNTEAFF.

V and J are TRBV12-3 or TRBV12-4 and TRBJ2-1; the D call of TRBD1 rests on TCRdb alone, since no DNA is present to check it. CDR3 length equals 14 residues. CDR3: CASFPTLNYNEQFF.

This chain uses TRBV4-2 with TRBJ2-1; the TCRdb D gene call, TRBD2, has no DNA to confirm it. This CDR3 spans 15 amino acids. The germline gives CDR1 LGHNA, CDR2 YNFKEQ. CDR3 sequence reads: CASSRASGSINEQFF.

The rearrangement joins TRBV2 to TRBJ2-1; the TRBD2 assignment by TCRdb is unverifiable without DNA. CDR3 length: 15 amino acids. CDR1 is SNHLY, CDR2 FYNNEI, per germline. The CDR3: CASRGWSGSHDEQFF.

The chain is built from TRBV3-1 and TRBJ1-2; TCRdb reports TRBD1, a call that lacks DNA to check it against. CDR1 is LGHDT, CDR2 YNNKEL, per germline (reference sequence). CDR3 length: 13 residues. CDR3 residues: CASSQDDPGGYTF.